This T cell receptor beta chain was sequenced for a study of T cell repertoires in cytomegalovirus infection. Overall study context: CMV infection and matching HLA type were both indicated by public TCR beta signatures. Study observations and caveats: HLA-C-restricted, CMV-specific TCR beta clonotypes were dominant ex vivo. Carriers of CMV and the relevant HLA type were discriminated by public TCR beta frequency.

Worth noting for this clonotype: Its antigen is unknown.

A single record per CDR3 protein comes from TCRdb applying MiXCR to the reads. The top ten clones hold under 35% of a sample with 150,000 to 200,000 distinct CDR3 sequences, 28% of them seen once. CDR1 and CDR2 from the germline V gene are MNHNY and SVGAGI (reference sequence). Trimming took off 2 bases at V and 11 bases at J, with 18 bases between the two ends. The length of the CDR3 is 14 residues. V gene TRBV6-6 combines with J gene TRBJ1-1, with a weak D call TRBD1 (6 bases). Sequencing was carried out using PBMCs. This clonotype was obtained from a human donor in good health (CMV status not recorded). Some clones in this sample may be carry-over from other donors' samples. The CDR3 bases are TGTGCCAGCAGTTACGGAGGGGGTGCTGGTTCGGCTTTCTTT. The encoded protein is CASSYGGGAGSAFF.